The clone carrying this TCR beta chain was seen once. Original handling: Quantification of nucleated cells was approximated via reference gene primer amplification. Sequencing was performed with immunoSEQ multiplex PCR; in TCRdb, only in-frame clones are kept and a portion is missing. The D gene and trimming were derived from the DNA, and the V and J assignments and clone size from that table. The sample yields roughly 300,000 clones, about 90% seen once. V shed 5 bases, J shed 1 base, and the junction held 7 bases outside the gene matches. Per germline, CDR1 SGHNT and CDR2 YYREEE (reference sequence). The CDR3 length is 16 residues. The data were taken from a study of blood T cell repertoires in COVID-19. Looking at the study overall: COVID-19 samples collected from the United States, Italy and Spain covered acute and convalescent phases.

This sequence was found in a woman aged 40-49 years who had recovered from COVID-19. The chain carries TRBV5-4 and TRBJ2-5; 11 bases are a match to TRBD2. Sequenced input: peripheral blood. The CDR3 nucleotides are TGTGCCAGCAGTCTGCCGACTAGCGGGGCCCAAGAGACCCAGTACTTC. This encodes CASSLPTSGAQETQYF. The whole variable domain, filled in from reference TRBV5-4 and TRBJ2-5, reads ETGVTQSPTHLIKTRGQQVTLRCSSQSGHNTVSWYQQALGQGPQFIFQYYREEENGRGNFPPRFSGLQFPNYSSELNVNALELDDSALYLCASSLPTSGAQETQYFGPGTRLLVL.